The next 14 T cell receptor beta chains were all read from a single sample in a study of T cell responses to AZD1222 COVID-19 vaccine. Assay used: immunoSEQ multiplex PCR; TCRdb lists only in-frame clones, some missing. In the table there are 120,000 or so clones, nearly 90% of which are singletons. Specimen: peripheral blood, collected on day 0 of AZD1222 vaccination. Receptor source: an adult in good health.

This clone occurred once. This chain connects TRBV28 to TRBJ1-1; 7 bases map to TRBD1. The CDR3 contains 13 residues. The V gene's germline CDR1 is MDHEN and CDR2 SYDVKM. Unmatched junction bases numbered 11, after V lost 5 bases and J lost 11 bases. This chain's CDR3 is CASSRTGVSTAFF. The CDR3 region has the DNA TGTGCCAGCAGTCGTACAGGGGTTTCTACGGCTTTCTTT.

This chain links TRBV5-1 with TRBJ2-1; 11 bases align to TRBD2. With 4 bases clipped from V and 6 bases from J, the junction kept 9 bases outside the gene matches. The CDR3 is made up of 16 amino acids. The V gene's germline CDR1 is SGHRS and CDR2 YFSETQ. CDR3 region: CASSLPTSGAPNEQFF. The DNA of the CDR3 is TGCGCCAGCAGCCTACCGACTAGCGGGGCCCCCAATGAGCAGTTCTTC.

CDR3 region: CASSSPVGGGETQYF. CDR3 nucleotide sequence: TGTGCCAGCAGTTCCCCCGTGGGGGGAGGAGAGACCCAGTACTTC. The gene calls are TRBV28 and TRBJ2-5, with a tentative D call TRBD2 (6 bases). Germline assignment: CDR1 MDHEN and CDR2 SYDVKM. The CDR3 is made up of 15 amino acids. The V end lost 4 bases, the J end lost 4 bases, and 16 bases lay between the germline ends.

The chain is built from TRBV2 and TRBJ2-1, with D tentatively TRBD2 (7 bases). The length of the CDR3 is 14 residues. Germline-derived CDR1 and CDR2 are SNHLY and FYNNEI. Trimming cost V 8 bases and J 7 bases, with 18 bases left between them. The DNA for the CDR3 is TGTGCCAGCGCCTCCGGGGGGCCTGAAAATGAGCAGTTCTTC. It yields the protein CASASGGPENEQFF.

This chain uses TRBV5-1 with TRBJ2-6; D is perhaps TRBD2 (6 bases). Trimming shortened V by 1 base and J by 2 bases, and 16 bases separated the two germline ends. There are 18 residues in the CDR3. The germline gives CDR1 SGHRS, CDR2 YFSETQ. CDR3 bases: TGCGCCAGCAGCTTGTATGGCAGGGAGGTAACTGGGGCCAACGTCCTGACTTTC. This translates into CASSLYGREVTGANVLTF.

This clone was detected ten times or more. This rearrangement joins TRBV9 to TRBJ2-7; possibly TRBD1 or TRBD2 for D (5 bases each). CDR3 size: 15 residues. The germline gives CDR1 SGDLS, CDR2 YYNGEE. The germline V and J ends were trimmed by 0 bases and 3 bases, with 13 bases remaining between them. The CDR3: CASSVVPGPLYEQYF. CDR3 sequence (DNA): TGTGCCAGCAGCGTAGTACCGGGGCCCCTCTACGAGCAGTACTTC.

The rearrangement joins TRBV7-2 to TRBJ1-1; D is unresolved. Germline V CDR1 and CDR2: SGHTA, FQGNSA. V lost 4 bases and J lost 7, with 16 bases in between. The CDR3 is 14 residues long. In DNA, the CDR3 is TGTGCCAGCAGCTCCTCCAGGCAGCTTATTGAAGCTTTCTTT. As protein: CASSSSRQLIEAFF. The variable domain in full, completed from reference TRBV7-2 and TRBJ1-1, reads GAGVSQSPSNKVTEKGKDVELRCDPISGHTALYWYRQSLGQGLEFLIYFQGNSAPDKSGLPSDRFSAERTGGSVSTLTIQRTQQEDSAVYLCASSSSRQLIEAFFGQGTRLTVV.

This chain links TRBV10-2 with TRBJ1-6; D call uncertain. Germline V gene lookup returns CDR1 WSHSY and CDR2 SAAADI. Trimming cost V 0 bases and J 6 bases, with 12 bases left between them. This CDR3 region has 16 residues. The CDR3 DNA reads TGCGCCAGCAGTGAGTCTAAGGCGTTCCCTAATTCACCCCTCCACTTT. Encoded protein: CASSESKAFPNSPLHF.

The CDR3 is CASARTVLNSYEQYF. CDR3 coding DNA: TGTGCCAGCGCCCGGACAGTCCTTAACTCCTACGAGCAGTACTTC. The rearrangement joins TRBV28 to TRBJ2-7; D may be TRBD1 (6 bases). The CDR3 extends over 15 amino acids. The V end was cut by 8 bases, the J end by 0 bases, with 17 bases between. The germline gives CDR1 MDHEN, CDR2 SYDVKM.

CDR3 amino acids: CASSLKKAGNTEAFF. CDR3 bases: TGTGCCAGCAGCTTGAAGAAGGCAGGGAACACTGAAGCTTTCTTT. The gene calls are TRBV5-4 and TRBJ1-1; D gene ambiguous. V lost 1 base and J 1 base, leaving 11 bases between the germline ends. Germline lookup yields CDR1 SGHNT and CDR2 YYREEE (reference sequence). There are 15 residues in the CDR3.

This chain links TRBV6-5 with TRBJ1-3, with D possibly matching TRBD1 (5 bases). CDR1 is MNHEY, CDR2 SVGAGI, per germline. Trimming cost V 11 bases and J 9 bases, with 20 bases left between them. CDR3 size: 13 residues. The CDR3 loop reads CAVRDGTFATIYF. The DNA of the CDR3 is TGTGCCGTACGGGACGGAACCTTTGCCACCATATATTTT.

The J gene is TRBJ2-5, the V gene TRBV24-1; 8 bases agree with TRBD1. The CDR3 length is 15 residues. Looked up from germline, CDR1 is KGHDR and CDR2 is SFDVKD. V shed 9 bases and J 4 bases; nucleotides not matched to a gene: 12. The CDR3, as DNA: TGTGCCACCGCAATGTCTGGACAGGGAGTAGAGACCCAGTACTTC. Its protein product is CATAMSGQGVETQYF.

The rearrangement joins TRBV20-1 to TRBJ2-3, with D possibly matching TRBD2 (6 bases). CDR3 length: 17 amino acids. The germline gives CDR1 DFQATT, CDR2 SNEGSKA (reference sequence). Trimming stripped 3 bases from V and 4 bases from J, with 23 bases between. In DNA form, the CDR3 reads TGCAGTGCTAGTAAGACTAGAGGCATAAGGTCCGCAGATACGCAGTATTTT. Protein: CSASKTRGIRSADTQYF.

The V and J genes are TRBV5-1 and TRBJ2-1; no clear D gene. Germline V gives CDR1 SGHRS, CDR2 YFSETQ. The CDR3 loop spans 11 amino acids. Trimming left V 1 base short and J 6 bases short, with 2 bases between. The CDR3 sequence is CASSLFNEQFF. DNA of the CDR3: TGCGCCAGCAGCTTGTTCAATGAGCAGTTCTTC.